This T cell receptor beta chain comes out of a study of early T cells in non-severe SARS-CoV-2 infection (dated by TCRdb to the early 2020s). For the study in its entirety: Because TCR sequencing was done on bulk RNA from unsorted whole blood, the alpha and beta chains could not be paired.

The cysteine opens and the phenylalanine closes a CDR3 of 18 amino acids. Just CDR3 DNA is preserved here, 54 bases in frame from base 1. CDR1 MNHNY and CDR2 SVGAGI are derived from the germline V gene (reference sequence). Trimming costs V 5 bases and J 3 bases, and their ends lie 24 bases apart. The study was a case-control design nested within a healthcare worker cohort in London, UK, with weekly nasopharyngeal swab PCR tests and blood sampling. Healthcare workers were recruited between 23 and 31 March 2020, during the week of the UK lockdown, and were followed weekly for up to roughly 15 weeks. The library was prepared using 5' RACE. The instrument given in TCRdb is NextSeq 500. The TCR library protocol attached unique molecular identifiers to individual cDNA molecules to correct for sequencing error and PCR bias. Both TCR alpha and beta chains were sequenced, and tight co-correlation was observed between alpha and beta sequence abundances in each sample. In the authors' own workflow: Decombinator V4 was used to perform V gene, J gene and CDR3 annotation of TCR sequences. TCRs were defined as expanded if a significant change between any two time points was detected under a Poisson model with p below 0.0001. Abundances of TCRs were expressed as counts per million after normalisation to the total number of TCRs sequenced in each sample. MAIT TCRs were defined by TRAV1-2 paired with TRAJ12, TRAJ20 or TRAJ33, and iNKT TCRs by TRAV10 paired with TRAJ18. A search of VDJdb, accessed on 1 November 2021, was run for TCRs annotated to CMV, EBV and SARS-CoV-2, with TCRs annotated for multiple antigens excluded. TCRdb passed the public sequencing reads through fastp at Q25 and MiXCR, retaining productive beta sequences. Rows are combined by CDR3 protein, so each entry shows the most common genes and DNA. The V and J calls were not made by the authors but by TCRdb's processing. Present in this sample are fewer than 80,000 distinct CDR3 sequences, around 12% of which were seen just once. The ten largest clonotypes hold roughly 1.2% of the sample.

This clonotype occurred a few times. Its antigen is currently not known. Base quality data are lacking; no much larger clone is found one base away. On the study overall, not on this receptor specifically: VDJdb matching was skewed toward anti-spike CD8 responses, so virus-specific expansions were likely underestimated and private and CD4 specificities were missed.

This sequence was found in an adult who was a healthcare worker with PCR-confirmed SARS-CoV-2 infection or an uninfected control (not recorded which). The donor label of this sample is uncertain. The chain links TRBV6-6 with TRBJ2-3; the D segment could be TRBD1, given 5 matching bases. The starting material was whole blood, obtained at baseline. The DNA is TGTGCCAGCAGTCAACTCCAAGGCCCAGGGTACGTTACAGATACGCAGTATTTT. It specifies CASSQLQGPGYVTDTQYF.